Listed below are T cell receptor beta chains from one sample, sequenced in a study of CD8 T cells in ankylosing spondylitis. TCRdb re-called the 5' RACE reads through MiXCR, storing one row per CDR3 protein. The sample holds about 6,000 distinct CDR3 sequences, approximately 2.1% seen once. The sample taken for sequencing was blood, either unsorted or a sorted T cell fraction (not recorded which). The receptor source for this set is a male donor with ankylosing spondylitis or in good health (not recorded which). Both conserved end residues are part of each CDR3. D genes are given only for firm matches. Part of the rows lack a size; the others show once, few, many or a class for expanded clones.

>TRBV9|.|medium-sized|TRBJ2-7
CASSPYRGEQYF
TGTGCCAGCAGCCCCTACCGGGGAGAGCAGTACTTC
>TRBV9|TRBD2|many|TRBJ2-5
CASSGGLAGMEETQYF
TGTGCCAGCAGCGGGGGACTAGCGGGAATGGAAGAGACCCAGTACTTC
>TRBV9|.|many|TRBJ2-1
CASSQDVSLYNEQFF
TGTGCCAGCAGCCAAGATGTCTCTCTTTACAATGAGCAGTTCTTC
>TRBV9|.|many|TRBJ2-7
CASSPEGDGYEQYF
TGTGCCAGCAGCCCCGAAGGGGATGGCTACGAGCAGTACTTC
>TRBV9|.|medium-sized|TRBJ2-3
CASSPVVQGFADTQYF
TGTGCCAGCAGCCCCGTCGTGCAGGGTTTCGCAGATACGCAGTATTTT
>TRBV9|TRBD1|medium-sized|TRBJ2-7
CASSVASGTGAPYEQYF
TGTGCCAGCAGCGTAGCTTCTGGGACAGGGGCACCCTACGAGCAGTACTTC
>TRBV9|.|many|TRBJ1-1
CASSVGAATEAFF
TGTGCCAGCAGCGTGGGGGCAGCCACTGAAGCTTTCTTT
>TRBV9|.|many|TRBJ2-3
CASSSKHGDPPPDTQYF
TGTGCCAGCAGCTCCAAGCACGGCGACCCACCCCCAGATACGCAGTATTTT
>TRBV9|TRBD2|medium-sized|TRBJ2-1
CASSLKGSGSLDNEQFF
TGTGCCAGCAGTCTAAAGGGGAGCGGGAGCCTGGATAATGAGCAGTTCTTC
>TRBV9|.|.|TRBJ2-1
CASSASGTPYNEQFF
TGTGCCAGCAGCGCCTCCGGGACTCCTTACAATGAGCAGTTCTTC
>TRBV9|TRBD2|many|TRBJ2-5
CASSPGTSNQETQYF
TGTGCCAGCAGCCCCGGGACTAGCAACCAAGAGACCCAGTACTTC
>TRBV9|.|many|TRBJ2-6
CASSVVPQGPWGANVLTF
TGTGCCAGCAGCGTAGTACCCCAGGGACCCTGGGGGGCCAACGTCCTGACTTTC
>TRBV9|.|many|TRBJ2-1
CASSVDGSLNNEQFF
TGTGCCAGCAGCGTAGACGGTAGCTTGAACAATGAGCAGTTCTTC
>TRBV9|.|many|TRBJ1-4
CASSDGETATNEKLFF
TGTGCCAGCAGCGATGGAGAGACCGCAACTAATGAAAAACTGTTTTTT